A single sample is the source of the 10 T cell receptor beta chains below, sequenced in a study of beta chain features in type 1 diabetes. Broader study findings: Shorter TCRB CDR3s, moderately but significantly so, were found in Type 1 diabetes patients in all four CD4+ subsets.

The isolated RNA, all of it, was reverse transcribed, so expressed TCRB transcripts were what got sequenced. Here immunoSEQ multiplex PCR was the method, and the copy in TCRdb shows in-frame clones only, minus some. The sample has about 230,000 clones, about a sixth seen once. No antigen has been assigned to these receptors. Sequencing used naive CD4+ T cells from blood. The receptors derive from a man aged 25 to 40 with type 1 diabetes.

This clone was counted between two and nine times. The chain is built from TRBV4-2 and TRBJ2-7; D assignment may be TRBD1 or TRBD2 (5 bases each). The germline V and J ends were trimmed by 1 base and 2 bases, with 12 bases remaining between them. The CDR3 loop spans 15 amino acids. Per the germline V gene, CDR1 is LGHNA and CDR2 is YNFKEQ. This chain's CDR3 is CASSQVPGATYEQYF. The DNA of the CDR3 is TGTGCCAGCAGCCAAGTTCCCGGGGCCACCTACGAGCAGTACTTC.

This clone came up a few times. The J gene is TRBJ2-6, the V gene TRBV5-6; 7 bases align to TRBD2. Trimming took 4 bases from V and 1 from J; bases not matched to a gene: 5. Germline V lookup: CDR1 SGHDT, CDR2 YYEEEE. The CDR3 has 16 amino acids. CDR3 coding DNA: TGTGCCAGCAGCCTCGGAGCGGGATCTGGGGCCAACGTCCTGACTTTC. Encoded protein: CASSLGAGSGANVLTF.

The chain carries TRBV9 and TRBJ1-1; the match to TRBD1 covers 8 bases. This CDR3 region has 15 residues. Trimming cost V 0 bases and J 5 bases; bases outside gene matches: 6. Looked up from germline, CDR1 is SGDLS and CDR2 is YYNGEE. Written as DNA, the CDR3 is TGTGCCAGCAGCGTAGTTGGACAGGGAGGGACTGAAGCTTTCTTT. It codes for CASSVVGQGGTEAFF. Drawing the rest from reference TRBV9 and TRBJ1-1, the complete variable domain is DSGVTQTPKHLITATGQRVTLRCSPRSGDLSVYWYQQSLDQGLQFLIQYYNGEERAKGNILERFSAQQFPDLHSELNLSSLELGDSALYFCASSVVGQGGTEAFFGQGTRLTVV.

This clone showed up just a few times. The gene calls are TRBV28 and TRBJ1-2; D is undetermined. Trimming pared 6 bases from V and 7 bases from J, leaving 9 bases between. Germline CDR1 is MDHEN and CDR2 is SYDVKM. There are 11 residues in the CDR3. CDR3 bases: TGTGCCAGCAGCTGGGCAGCTGGCTACACCTTC. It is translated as CASSWAAGYTF.

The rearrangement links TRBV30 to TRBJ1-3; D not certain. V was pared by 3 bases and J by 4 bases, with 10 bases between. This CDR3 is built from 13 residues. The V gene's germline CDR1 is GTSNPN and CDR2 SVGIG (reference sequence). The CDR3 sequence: CAWSSDSGNTIYF. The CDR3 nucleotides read TGTGCCTGGAGCTCCGACTCGGGAAACACCATATATTTT.

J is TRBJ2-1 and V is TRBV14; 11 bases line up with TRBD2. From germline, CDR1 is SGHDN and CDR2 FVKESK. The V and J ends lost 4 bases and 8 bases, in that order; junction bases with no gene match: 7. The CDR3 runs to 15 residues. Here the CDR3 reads CASSLRLAGNYEQFF. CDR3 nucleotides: TGTGCCAGCAGCCTTCGACTAGCGGGAAATTATGAGCAGTTCTTC.

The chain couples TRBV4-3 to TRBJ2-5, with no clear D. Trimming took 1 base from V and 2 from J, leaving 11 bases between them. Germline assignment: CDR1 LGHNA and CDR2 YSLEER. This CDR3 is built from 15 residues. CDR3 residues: CASSQAMGNQETQYF. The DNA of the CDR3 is TGCGCCAGCAGCCAAGCTATGGGGAATCAAGAGACCCAGTACTTC.

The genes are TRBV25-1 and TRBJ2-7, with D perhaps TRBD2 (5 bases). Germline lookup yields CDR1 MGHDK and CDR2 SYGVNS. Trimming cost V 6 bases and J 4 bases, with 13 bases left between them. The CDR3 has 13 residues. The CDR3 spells CASSNGVEYEQYF. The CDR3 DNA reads TGTGCCAGCAGCAACGGGGTGGAGTACGAGCAGTACTTC.

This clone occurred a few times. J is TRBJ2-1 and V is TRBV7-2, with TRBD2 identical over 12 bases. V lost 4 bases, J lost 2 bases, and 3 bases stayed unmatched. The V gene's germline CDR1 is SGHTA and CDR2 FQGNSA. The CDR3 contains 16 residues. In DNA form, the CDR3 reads TGTGCCAGCAGCTCGACTAGCGGGAGCGCCTACAATGAGCAGTTCTTC. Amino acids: CASSSTSGSAYNEQFF.

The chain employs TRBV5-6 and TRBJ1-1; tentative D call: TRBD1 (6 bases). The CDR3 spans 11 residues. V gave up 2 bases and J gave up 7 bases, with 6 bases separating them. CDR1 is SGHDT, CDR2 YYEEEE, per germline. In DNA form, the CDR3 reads TGTGCCAGCAGCTTACAGGGTGAAGCTTTCTTT. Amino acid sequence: CASSLQGEAFF.